Below, one T cell receptor beta chain is given with its context. This entry is derived from a study of blood T cell repertoires in COVID-19. At the level of the study: Samples of COVID-19 (acute and convalescent) were obtained from the United States, Italy and Spain.

Source study methods: Reference gene primer amplification gave nucleated cell count estimates. Clones were sequenced by immunoSEQ multiplex PCR, and TCRdb holds only the in-frame ones, with some missing. Clonal size and the V and J genes are those of that table, whereas D and trimming came from the DNA. The sample lists over 50,000 clones; approximately 84% were seen once. Deletions cut 3 bases from V and 5 bases from J, with 13 bases between. The germline V gene has CDR1 LGHNA and CDR2 YSLEER. The CDR3 is made up of 14 amino acids. This chain connects TRBV4-3 to TRBJ1-2, with D possibly TRBD1 on 5 matching bases. The sample comprised peripheral blood. This TCR was sampled from a human donor with active or convalescent COVID-19. The donor label of this sample is uncertain. This chain's CDR3 is CASSQAQSGYGYTF. The CDR3 DNA reads TGCGCCAGCAGCCAGGCCCAATCAGGGTATGGCTACACCTTC.